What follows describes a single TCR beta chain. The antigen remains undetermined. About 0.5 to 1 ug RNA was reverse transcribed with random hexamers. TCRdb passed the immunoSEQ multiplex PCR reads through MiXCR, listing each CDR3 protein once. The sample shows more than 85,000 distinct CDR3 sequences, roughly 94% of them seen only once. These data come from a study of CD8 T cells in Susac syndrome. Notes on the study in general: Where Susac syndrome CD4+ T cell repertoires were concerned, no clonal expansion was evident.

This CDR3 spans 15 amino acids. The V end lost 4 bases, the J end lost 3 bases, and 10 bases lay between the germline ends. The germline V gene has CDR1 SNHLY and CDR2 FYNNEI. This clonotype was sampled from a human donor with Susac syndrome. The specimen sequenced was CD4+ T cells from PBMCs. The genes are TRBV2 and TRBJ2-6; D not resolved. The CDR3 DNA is TGTGCCAGCAGTGGGCTGAGCAGTGGGGCCAACGTCCTGACTTTC. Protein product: CASSGLSSGANVLTF.